One sample yielded the 25 T cell receptor beta chains listed below, sequenced in a study of CD8+ T cells in alopecia areata. Reverse transcribed after extraction, RNA yielded cDNA as the sequencing template. Profiled with immunoSEQ multiplex PCR; TCRdb holds only in-frame clones, not every one. The data show about 140,000 clones, roughly 46% seen once. The material was CD4+ T cells sorted from blood, obtained at week 0. These receptors all stem from a human donor with alopecia areata.

J is TRBJ2-5 and V is TRBV5-1, with TRBD1 as a possible D gene (5 bases). The CDR3 is 14 amino acids. Trimming took off 4 bases at V and 3 bases at J, with 13 bases between the two ends. The germline gives CDR1 SGHRS, CDR2 YFSETQ. The CDR3 reads CASSVDRTKETQYF. The CDR3 coding sequence is TGCGCCAGCAGCGTCGACAGAACGAAAGAGACCCAGTACTTC.

This clone was recorded a few times. The CDR3 sequence is CSAQTGFLYEQYF. The CDR3 DNA follows: TGCAGCGCCCAGACAGGATTCCTCTACGAGCAGTACTTC. This chain links TRBV29-1 with TRBJ2-7, with a possible D match to TRBD1 (6 bases). Trimming removed 7 bases at V and 3 bases at J, with 16 bases between. Germline-derived CDR1 and CDR2 are SQVTM and ANQGSEA. The CDR3 length is 13 residues.

The rearrangement links TRBV5-1 to TRBJ2-5; 14 positions agree with TRBD2. V trimming: 4 bases; J trimming: 4 bases; junction bases outside the gene matches: 12. CDR1 is SGHRS, CDR2 YFSETQ, per germline. The CDR3 loop spans 18 amino acids. Written as DNA, the CDR3 is TGCGCCAGCAGCCCGAGGACCGGGACTAGCGGGAGAGGAGAGACCCAGTACTTC. Encoded protein: CASSPRTGTSGRGETQYF.

This clone turned up a few times. The J gene is TRBJ1-2, the V gene TRBV29-1; 11 bases are a match to TRBD1. Germline V gene lookup returns CDR1 SQVTM and CDR2 ANQGSEA. V lost 4 bases and J lost 4; bases outside the gene matches: 5. CDR3 length: 14 residues. CDR3 region: CSVGDRGLVYGYTF. The DNA of the CDR3 is TGCAGCGTTGGGGACAGGGGGTTAGTCTATGGCTACACCTTC.

The chain recombines TRBV30 with TRBJ1-5; D possibly corresponds to TRBD1 (5 bases). Germline loops: CDR1 GTSNPN, CDR2 SVGIG (reference sequence). This CDR3 region has 13 residues. Trimming took 3 bases from V and 4 from J, leaving 10 bases between them. The CDR3 DNA reads as TGTGCCTGGAGGAGCAGGGTAAATCAGCCCCAGCATTTT. Residues: CAWRSRVNQPQHF.

V usage is TRBV10-3 and J usage is TRBJ1-5; D possibly corresponds to TRBD1 (5 bases). Trimming removed 6 bases from V and 7 bases from J, with 13 bases in between. This CDR3 is 13 amino acids long. Looked up from germline, CDR1 is ENHRY and CDR2 is SYGVKD. This chain's CDR3 is CAIRELKGQPQHF. Written as DNA, the CDR3 is TGTGCCATCAGGGAACTCAAGGGGCAGCCCCAGCATTTT.

The J gene is TRBJ1-1, the V gene TRBV4-3; D ambiguous. V lost 3 bases to trimming and J lost 1 base, with 9 bases between them. Germline CDR1 is LGHNA and CDR2 is YSLEER. CDR3 length: 14 amino acids. CDR3 DNA: TGCGCCAGCAGCCATGAAAGTTGGAACACTGAAGCTTTCTTT. This encodes CASSHESWNTEAFF.

This sequence joins TRBV27 and TRBJ1-2; the D gene is possibly TRBD1 (5 bases). Trimming took off 5 bases at V and 3 bases at J, with 16 bases between the two ends. The CDR3 has 15 amino acids. Germline lookup yields CDR1 MNHEY and CDR2 SMNVEV (reference sequence). The CDR3 protein is CASSPPGREYYGYTF. In DNA form, the CDR3 reads TGTGCCAGCAGTCCACCGGGACGGGAGTACTATGGCTACACCTTC.

The chain recombines TRBV30 with TRBJ2-4, with D perhaps matching TRBD1 (5 bases). The CDR3 has 16 residues. The germline V and J ends were trimmed by 2 bases and 3 bases, with 17 bases remaining between them. Per the germline V gene, CDR1 is GTSNPN and CDR2 is SVGIG (reference sequence). CDR3 loop: CAWSNPTDSVKNIQYF. DNA for the CDR3: TGTGCCTGGAGTAACCCGACAGATTCGGTCAAAAACATTCAGTACTTC.

This clone appeared a few times. The chain combines TRBV7-2 with TRBJ2-1; 11 bases are a match to TRBD2. V was pared by 6 bases and J by 8 bases, with 12 bases of the junction left unmatched. The germline V gene has CDR1 SGHTA and CDR2 FQGNSA. The CDR3 runs 16 residues. The CDR3 loop is CASRLGLAGYMDEQFF. The CDR3 region has the DNA TGTGCCAGCAGACTCGGACTAGCGGGCTACATGGATGAGCAGTTCTTC.

The CDR3 region has the DNA TGCGCCAGCAGCCGATTGGGGACAGGGAGGGTTGATGGCTACACCTTC. It translates to CASSRLGTGRVDGYTF. The chain is built from TRBV4-1 and TRBJ1-2; 9 bases align to TRBD1. CDR3 length: 16 amino acids. The junction had 12 bases not matched to a gene; V was cut back by 4 bases and J by 6 bases. Germline lookup yields CDR1 MGHRA and CDR2 YSYEKL.

This clone was found many times. This chain joins TRBV7-9 and TRBJ2-4; no definite D call. There are 12 residues in the CDR3. Germline CDR1 reads SEHNR; CDR2 reads FQNEAQ (reference sequence). With 1 base removed from V and 3 bases from J, the gap between germline ends came to 1 base. CDR3 protein: CASSLDKNIQYF. The CDR3 DNA is TGTGCCAGCAGCTTAGACAAAAACATTCAGTACTTC. Looking up the rest from reference TRBV7-9 and TRBJ2-4 gives the full variable domain: DTGVSQNPRHKITKRGQNVTFRCDPISEHNRLYWYRQTLGQGPEFLTYFQNEAQLEKSRLLSDRFSAERPKGSFSTLEIQRTEQGDSAMYLCASSLDKNIQYFGAGTRLSVL.

The rearrangement uses TRBV7-3 and TRBJ2-1; TRBD2 matches at 12 bases. The J segment lost 0 bases and the V segment lost 5 bases, leaving 11 bases of the junction unmatched. The CDR3 sequence is 19 residues long. Germline V gene data show CDR1 as SGHTA and CDR2 as FQGTGA. The CDR3 loop reads CASSPLGTSGPSSYNEQFF. DNA of the CDR3: TGTGCCAGCAGCCCCCTAGGGACTAGCGGGCCTAGCTCCTACAATGAGCAGTTCTTC.

This rearrangement joins TRBV30 to TRBJ2-5; 11 nucleotides agree with TRBD2. This CDR3 is 15 amino acids long. V was clipped by 0 bases and J by 5 bases; unmatched bases: 5. Germline CDR1 is GTSNPN and CDR2 is SVGIG (reference sequence). CDR3 residues: CAWSVHSSGRETQYF. The CDR3 nucleotides are TGTGCCTGGAGTGTTCATTCTAGCGGGAGGGAGACCCAGTACTTC.

The rearrangement joins TRBV7-2 to TRBJ1-1; 7 nucleotides align to TRBD1. The germline V gene encodes CDR1 SGHTA and CDR2 FQGNSA. V dropped 6 bases and J dropped 3; count of bases not matched to a gene: 4. This CDR3 contains 13 residues. The CDR3 here is CASSYDRDTEAFF. The CDR3 DNA is TGTGCCAGCAGTTACGACAGGGACACTGAAGCTTTCTTT.

The chain combines TRBV19 with TRBJ2-5, with D tentatively TRBD2 (6 bases). Germline V gives CDR1 LNHDA, CDR2 SQIVND (reference sequence). Trimming removed 5 bases from V and 1 base from J, with 11 bases in between. The CDR3 loop spans 14 amino acids. In nucleotides, the CDR3 is TGTGCCAGTAGTGCTGGAGGGGTCCAAGAGACCCAGTACTTC. Its translation: CASSAGGVQETQYF.

This clone showed up many times. The chain links TRBV11-2 to TRBJ2-7; D gene unclear. V was clipped by 2 bases and J by 3 bases, with 2 bases between them. The V gene's germline CDR1 is SGHAT and CDR2 FQNNGV. There are 11 residues in the CDR3. CDR3 region: CASSLIYEQYF. The CDR3 coding sequence is TGTGCCAGCAGCTTAATCTACGAGCAGTACTTC. The full variable domain, its missing parts supplied by reference TRBV11-2 and TRBJ2-7, is EAGVAQSPRYKIIEKRQSVAFWCNPISGHATLYWYQQILGQGPKLLIQFQNNGVVDDSQLPKDRFSAERLKGVDSTLKIQPAKLEDSAVYLCASSLIYEQYFGPGTRLTVT.

V and J are TRBV7-9 and TRBJ1-5; D is ambiguous. The germline V and J ends were trimmed by 1 base and 6 bases, with 4 bases remaining between them. Germline CDR1 is SEHNR and CDR2 is FQNEAQ (reference sequence). This CDR3 comprises 12 residues. CDR3 residues: CASSLVGQPQHF. Here the CDR3 DNA reads TGTGCCAGCAGCTTAGTGGGTCAGCCCCAGCATTTT.

This clone has only a few counts. The chain employs TRBV7-6 and TRBJ2-3; possibly TRBD2 for D (5 bases). The CDR3 extends over 16 amino acids. The V gene lost 6 bases and the J gene lost 4 bases, with 20 bases spanning the gap. Germline V gene lookup returns CDR1 SGHVS and CDR2 FNYEAQ. The CDR3: CASSPESWGVADTQYF. Here the CDR3 DNA reads TGTGCCAGCAGTCCCGAATCATGGGGAGTGGCAGATACGCAGTATTTT.

This clone was counted a few times. CDR3 sequence: CSVRAGAYNEQFF. CDR3 DNA: TGCAGCGTTAGGGCAGGGGCCTACAATGAGCAGTTCTTC. This rearrangement joins TRBV29-1 to TRBJ2-1, with D possibly matching TRBD1 (6 bases). Trimming pared 5 bases from V and 2 bases from J, leaving 10 bases between. CDR1 is SQVTM, CDR2 ANQGSEA, per germline. The CDR3 is 13 amino acids.

This clone has only a few counts. The chain combines TRBV4-2 with TRBJ2-5; 8 positions agree with TRBD1. Germline values: CDR1 LGHNA, CDR2 YNFKEQ. The ends lost 4 bases at V and 0 bases at J; junction bases unmatched: 4. The CDR3 totals 15 residues. In DNA, the CDR3 is TGTGCCAGCAGCCCGAGGACAGGGTACCAAGAGACCCAGTACTTC. Its protein is CASSPRTGYQETQYF.

The V and J genes are TRBV7-8 and TRBJ2-7; 11 nucleotides agree with TRBD2. The CDR3 spans 16 residues. CDR1 and CDR2 (germline): SGHVS, FQNEAQ. The V segment lost 7 bases and the J segment 2 bases; nucleotides outside the gene matches: 10. CDR3 loop: CASTTAGTSGTYEQYF. CDR3 in DNA: TGTGCCAGCACCACCGCCGGGACTAGCGGCACCTACGAGCAGTACTTC.

This clone was picked up a small number of times. The V call is TRBV2, the J call TRBJ2-7, with D perhaps TRBD2 (6 bases). Deletions cut 8 bases from V and 2 bases from J, with 13 bases between. The CDR3 consists of 13 residues. Germline values: CDR1 SNHLY, CDR2 FYNNEI. The CDR3 DNA reads TGTGCCAGCGGGGGGACGGAAGCCTACGAGCAGTACTTC. Its translation is CASGGTEAYEQYF.

This chain links TRBV11-2 with TRBJ2-1; tentatively, D is TRBD2 (6 bases). CDR1 is SGHAT, CDR2 FQNNGV, per germline. Trimming took off 0 bases at V and 1 base at J, with 10 bases between the two ends. The CDR3 length is 16 residues. The CDR3 here is CASSLDAGISYNEQFF. CDR3 DNA sequence: TGTGCCAGCAGCTTAGATGCGGGAATTTCCTACAATGAGCAGTTCTTC.

This clone was detected only once. The chain employs TRBV29-1 and TRBJ1-1; D is unclear. CDR1 is SQVTM and CDR2 is ANQGSEA in the germline V gene. This CDR3 is 13 amino acids long. The ends were cut back, 6 bases at V and 5 bases at J, with 16 bases in the middle. CDR3 protein: CSVGHIGRTEAFF. The CDR3 DNA reads as TGCAGCGTGGGCCATATTGGACGGACTGAAGCTTTCTTT.